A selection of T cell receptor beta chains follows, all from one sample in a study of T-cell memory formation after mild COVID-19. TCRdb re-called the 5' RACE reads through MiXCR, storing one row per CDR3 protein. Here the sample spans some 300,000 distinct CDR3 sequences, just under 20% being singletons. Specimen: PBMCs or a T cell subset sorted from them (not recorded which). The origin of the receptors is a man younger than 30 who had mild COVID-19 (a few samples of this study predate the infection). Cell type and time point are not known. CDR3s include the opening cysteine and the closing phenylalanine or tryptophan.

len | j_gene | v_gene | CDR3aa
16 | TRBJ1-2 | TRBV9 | CASSVELRQGSDGYTF
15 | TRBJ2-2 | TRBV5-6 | CASSLAGAPTGELFF
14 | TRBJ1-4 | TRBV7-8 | CASSLGGRREKLFF
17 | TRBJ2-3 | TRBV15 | CATSRDVGQGVGDTQYF
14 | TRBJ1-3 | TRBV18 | CASSPWGPGNTIYF
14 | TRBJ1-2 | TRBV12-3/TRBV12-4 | CASSRDSTNYGYTF
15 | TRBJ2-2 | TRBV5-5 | CARGVGGQVAGELFF
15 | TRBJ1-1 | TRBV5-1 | CASSFTGQGGTEAFF
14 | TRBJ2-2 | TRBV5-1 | CASSLDDLTGELFF
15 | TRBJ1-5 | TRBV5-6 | CASSKTSGSNQPQHF
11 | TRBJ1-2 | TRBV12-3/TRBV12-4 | CASSLVNGYTF
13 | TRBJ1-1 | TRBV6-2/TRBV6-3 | CASRETGPTEAFF
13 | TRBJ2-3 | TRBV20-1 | CSARGFGTDTQYF
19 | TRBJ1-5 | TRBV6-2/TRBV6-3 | CASKKSPHTRDSNNQPQHF
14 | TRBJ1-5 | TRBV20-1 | CSAWTHSSNQPQHF
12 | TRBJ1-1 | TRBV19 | CASRGGGVQAFF
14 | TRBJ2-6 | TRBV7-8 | CASSFWPGANVLTF
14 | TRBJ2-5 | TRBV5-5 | CASRIQGVWETQYF
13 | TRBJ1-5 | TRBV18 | CATSEDRAQPQHF
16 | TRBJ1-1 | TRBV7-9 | CASSPLVSGGITEAFF
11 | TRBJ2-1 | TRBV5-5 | CASSLWVEQFF
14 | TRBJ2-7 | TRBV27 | CASSLKGPSYEQYF
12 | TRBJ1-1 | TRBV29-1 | CSGQTGNTEAFF
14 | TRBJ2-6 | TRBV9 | CASSVDSGANVLTF
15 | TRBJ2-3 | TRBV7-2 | CASSLSVGDTDTQYF
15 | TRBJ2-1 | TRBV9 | CASSVASGAYNEQFF
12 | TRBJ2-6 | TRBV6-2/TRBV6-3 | CASTFRGNVLTF
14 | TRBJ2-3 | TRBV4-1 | CASSQGGGADTQYF
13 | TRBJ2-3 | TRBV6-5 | CATIKGPMDTQYF
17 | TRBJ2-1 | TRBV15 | CATSREPLGEQNNEQFF
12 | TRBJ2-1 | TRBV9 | CASSWGYNEQFF
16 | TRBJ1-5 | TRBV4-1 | CASSQGAGRNNQPQHF
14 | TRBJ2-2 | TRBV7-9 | CASRLDLNTGELFF
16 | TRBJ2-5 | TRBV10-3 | CAIRQTQGVGQETQYF
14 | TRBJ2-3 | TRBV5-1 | CASTRDGGTDTQYF
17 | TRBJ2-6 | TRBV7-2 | CASSLNGAGSGANVLTF
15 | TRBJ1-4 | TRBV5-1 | CASSRGVDRGEKLFF
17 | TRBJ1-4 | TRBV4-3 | CASSQSLSIGQDEKLFF
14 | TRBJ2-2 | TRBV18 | CASSHVAGTGELFF
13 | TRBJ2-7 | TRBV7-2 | CASSLARHREQYF
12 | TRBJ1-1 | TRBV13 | CASSLRSTEAFF
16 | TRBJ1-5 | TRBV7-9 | CASSTGVTARDQPQHF
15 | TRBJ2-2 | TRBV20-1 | CSAIRGQGAAGELFF
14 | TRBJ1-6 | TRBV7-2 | CASSYGAIQVPLHF
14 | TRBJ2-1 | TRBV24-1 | CATSEGTPYNEQFF
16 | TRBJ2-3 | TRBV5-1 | CASGTGTSGATDTQYF
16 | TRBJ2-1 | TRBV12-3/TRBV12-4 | CASNQETSGSLNEQFF
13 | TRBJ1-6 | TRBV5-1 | CASSLEEGRALHF
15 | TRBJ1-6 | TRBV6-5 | CASSYSRDRGSPLHF
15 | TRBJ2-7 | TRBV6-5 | CASSYSIQDWYEQYF
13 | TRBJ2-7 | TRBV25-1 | CASTGGHPLEQYF
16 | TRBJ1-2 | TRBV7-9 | CASSPRQASSDYGYTF
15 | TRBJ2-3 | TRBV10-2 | CASRKLAGGGGTQYF